This T cell receptor beta chain stems from a study of OX40 agonist ivuxolimab in advanced cancers. CDR1 and CDR2 (germline): SGHAT, FQDESV (reference sequence). The CDR3 runs to 15 residues. V was cut by 1 base and J by 3 bases, with 11 bases left in between. TCRdb keeps only in-frame clones here, not all; method: immunoSEQ multiplex PCR. The sample lists more than 50,000 clones, roughly 77% occurring once. Study-level points and caveats: Relatively little clonal expansion, among the lowest observed, appeared in partial responders at 0.1-3.0 mg/kg.

A remark on this clone: No antigen is known for it.

The receptor's source is an adult with an advanced solid tumor such as melanoma, head and neck, liver or kidney cancer. The V gene is TRBV11-1, the J gene TRBJ2-3, with a tentative D call TRBD1 (6 bases). The source was CD4+ or CD8+ T cells sorted from blood, collected in a trial of the OX40 agonist ivuxolimab. CDR3 bases: TGTGCCAGCAGCTTAGTTGGACAGAAAACAGATACGCAGTATTTT. This gives the protein CASSLVGQKTDTQYF.